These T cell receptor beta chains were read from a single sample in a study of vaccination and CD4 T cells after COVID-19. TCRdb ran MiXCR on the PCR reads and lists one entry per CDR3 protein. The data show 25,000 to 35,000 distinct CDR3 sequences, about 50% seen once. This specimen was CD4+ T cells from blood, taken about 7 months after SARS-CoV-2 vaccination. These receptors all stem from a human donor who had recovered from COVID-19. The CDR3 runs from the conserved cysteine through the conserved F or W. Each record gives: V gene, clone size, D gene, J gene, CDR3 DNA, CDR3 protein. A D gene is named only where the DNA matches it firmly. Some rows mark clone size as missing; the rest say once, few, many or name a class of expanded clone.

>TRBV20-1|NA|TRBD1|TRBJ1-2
TGCAGTGCTATCAACAGGGACAGGAACTATGGCTACACCTTC
CSAINRDRNYGYTF
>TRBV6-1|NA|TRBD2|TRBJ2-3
TGTGCCAGCAGTAAACCCAGACTAGCGGGAGCGACAGATACGCAGTATTTT
CASSKPRLAGATDTQYF
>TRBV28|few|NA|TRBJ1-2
TGTGCCAGCAGGATCGAGGAAAGAGCAGTCTACACCTTC
CASRIEERAVYTF
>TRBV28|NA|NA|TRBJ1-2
TGTGCCAGCAGTCGGACAGATGGCTACACCTTC
CASSRTDGYTF
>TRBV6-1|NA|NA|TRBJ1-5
TGTGCCAGCCGGGGGGGGTTCCATCAGCCCCAGCATTTT
CASRGGFHQPQHF
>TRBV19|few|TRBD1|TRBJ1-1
TGTGCCAGTATTAAGGACAGGGCCACTGAAGCTTTCTTT
CASIKDRATEAFF
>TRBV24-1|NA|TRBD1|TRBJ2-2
TGTGCCACCAGTGATTTGACAGGGGGCGACACCGGGGAGCTGTTTTTT
CATSDLTGGDTGELFF
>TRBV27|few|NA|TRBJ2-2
TGTGCCAGCAGTTTTGGGGGGACGAACACCGGGGAGCTGTTTTTT
CASSFGGTNTGELFF
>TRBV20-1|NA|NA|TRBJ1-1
TGCAGTGCCATTGGGGGCGCTGAAGCTTTCTTT
CSAIGGAEAFF
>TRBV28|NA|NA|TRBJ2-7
TGTGCCAGCAGTTTATTGGACACTCTCGGCGAGCAGTACTTC
CASSLLDTLGEQYF
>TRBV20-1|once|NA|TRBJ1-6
TGCAGTGCTAGAGAAGCCTCACCCCTCCACTTT
CSAREASPLHF
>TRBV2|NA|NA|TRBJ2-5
TGTGCCAGCAGTGATCAGGACGGGGCCGAGACCCAGTACTTC
CASSDQDGAETQYF
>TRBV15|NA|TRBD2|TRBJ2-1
TGTGCCACCAGCAGTTGGACTAGCGGGATAGGTGATGAGCAGTTCTTC
CATSSWTSGIGDEQFF
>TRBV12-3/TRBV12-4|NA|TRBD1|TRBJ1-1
TGTGCCAGCAGGGAGACAGGGCTAAACACTGAAGCTTTCTTT
CASRETGLNTEAFF
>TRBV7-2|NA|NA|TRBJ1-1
TGTGCCAGCAGCTTAGACAGGGTAGGCGCTGAAGCTTTCTTT
CASSLDRVGAEAFF
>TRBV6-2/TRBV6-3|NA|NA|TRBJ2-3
TGTGCCAGCAGGCCTGTCGGGCGGGGCACAGATACGCAGTATTTT
CASRPVGRGTDTQYF
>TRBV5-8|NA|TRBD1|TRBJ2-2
TGTGCCAGCAACGACCGGGACAGGGGCCAGGTCACCGGGGAGCTGTTTTTT
CASNDRDRGQVTGELFF
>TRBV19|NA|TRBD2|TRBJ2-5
TGTGCCAGTAGTCTTACTAGCGGGAGGGCCAGAGAGACCCAGTACTTC
CASSLTSGRARETQYF
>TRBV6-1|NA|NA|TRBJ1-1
TGTGCCAGCAGCCTCGGGACAAGAGCTTTCTTT
CASSLGTRAFF
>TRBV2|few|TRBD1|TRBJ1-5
TGTGCCAGCACCCCGGACAGGGAGTTGCAGCCCCAGCATTTT
CASTPDRELQPQHF
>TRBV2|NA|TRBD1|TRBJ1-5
TGTGCCAGCAGTGGGGGGACAGGGCCTGGAAATCAGCCCCAGCATTTT
CASSGGTGPGNQPQHF
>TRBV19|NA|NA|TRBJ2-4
TGTGCCAGTAGTACGACAGGGAGGAACATTCAGTACTTC
CASSTTGRNIQYF
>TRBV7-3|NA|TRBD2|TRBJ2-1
TGTGCCAGCAGCTTAAAGGTCGGACTAGCGGGACCGAATGAGCAGTTCTTC
CASSLKVGLAGPNEQFF
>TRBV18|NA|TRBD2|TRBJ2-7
TGTGCCAGCTCACCTAGCGGGAGCTACGAGCAGTACTTC
CASSPSGSYEQYF
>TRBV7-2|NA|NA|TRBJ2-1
TGTGCCAGCAGCTTAGGAGCCCAAAACAATGAGCAGTTCTTC
CASSLGAQNNEQFF
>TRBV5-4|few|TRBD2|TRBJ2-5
TGTGCCAGCAGCTTTAGCGGGAGTAAAGAGACCCAGTACTTC
CASSFSGSKETQYF
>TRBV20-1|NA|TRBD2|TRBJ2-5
TGCAGTGCTAGCTCTTCTCCGGGACTAGCGGGAGTAAGGGGAGAGACCCAGTACTTC
CSASSSPGLAGVRGETQYF
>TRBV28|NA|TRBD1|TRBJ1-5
TGTGCCAGCACCTGGGGGTTCGGGACAGGGGACCTAAGCAATCAGCCCCAGCATTTT
CASTWGFGTGDLSNQPQHF
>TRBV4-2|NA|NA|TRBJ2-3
TGTGCCAGCAGCACCCGCCCGGGAGATACGCAGTATTTT
CASSTRPGDTQYF
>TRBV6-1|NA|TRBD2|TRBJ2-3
TGTGCCAGTACTAGCGGGAGCCCAGATACGCAGTATTTT
CASTSGSPDTQYF
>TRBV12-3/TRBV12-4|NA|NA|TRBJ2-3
TGTGCCAGCAGTTTCCCCCAAGATACGCAGTATTTT
CASSFPQDTQYF
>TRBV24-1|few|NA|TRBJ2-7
TGTGCCACCAGCAGGGGATCCACCTACGAGCAGTACTTC
CATSRGSTYEQYF
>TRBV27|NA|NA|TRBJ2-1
TGTGCCAGCAGTCCCCGTAACACTGACAATGAGCAGTTCTTC
CASSPRNTDNEQFF
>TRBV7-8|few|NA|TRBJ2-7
TGTGCCAGCAGCTCCGTGTGGTTTCGGCCTACCCTCTACGAGCAGTACTTC
CASSSVWFRPTLYEQYF
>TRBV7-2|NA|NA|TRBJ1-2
TGTGCCAGCAGCCTTGGTATTGGGTCCTATGGCTACACCTTC
CASSLGIGSYGYTF
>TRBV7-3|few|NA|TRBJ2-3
TGTGCCAGCAGCTTATCCAGCACAGATACGCAGTATTTT
CASSLSSTDTQYF
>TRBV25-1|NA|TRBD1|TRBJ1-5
TGTGCCAGCAGGGAGACAGGGGCTAATCAGCCCCAGCATTTT
CASRETGANQPQHF
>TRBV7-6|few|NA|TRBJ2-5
TGTGCCAGCAGCCGAATTGGGTCACTCCTGGGGGAGACCCAGTACTTC
CASSRIGSLLGETQYF
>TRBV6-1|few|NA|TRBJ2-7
TGTGCCAGCAGTGACAACTACGAGCAGTACTTC
CASSDNYEQYF
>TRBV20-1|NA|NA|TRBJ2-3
TGCAGTGCGTATAGCACAGATACGCAGTATTTT
CSAYSTDTQYF